This T cell receptor (beta chain) was identified during a study of OX40 agonist ivuxolimab in advanced cancers. Study results and caveats: Expanded peripheral T cell antigen specificity was not determined.

In germline, CDR1 is SGHRS, CDR2 YFSETQ. V gave up 4 bases and J gave up 0 bases, with 14 bases separating them. This CDR3 contains 16 residues. The table came from immunoSEQ multiplex PCR; TCRdb's copy has only in-frame clones and leaves some out. The sample lists fewer than 65,000 clones, approximately 87% occurring once. There are a few counts of this clone. Its antigen is currently unknown. The specimen was CD4+ or CD8+ T cells sorted from blood, collected in a trial of the OX40 agonist ivuxolimab. The TCR originated in an adult with an advanced solid tumor such as melanoma, head and neck, liver or kidney cancer. The chain combines TRBV5-1 with TRBJ1-3; D call uncertain. In DNA, the CDR3 is TGCGCCAGCAGCCCGGGATCCCCATCCTCTGGAAACACCATATATTTT. It specifies CASSPGSPSSGNTIYF. The variable domain in full, with the rest retrieved from reference TRBV5-1 and TRBJ1-3, is KAGVTQTPRYLIKTRGQQVTLSCSPISGHRSVSWYQQTPGQGLQFLFEYFSETQRNKGNFPGRFSGRQFSNSRSEMNVSTLELGDSALYLCASSPGSPSSGNTIYFGEGSWLTVV.